Presented here are 7 T cell receptor beta chains from one specimen sequenced in a study of blood T cell repertoires in COVID-19. TCRdb's table, derived via immunoSEQ multiplex PCR, lists solely in-frame clones and lacks some. The sample carries approximately 490,000 clones, approximately 90% recorded once. The sequenced sample consisted of PBMCs or T cells enriched from blood (not recorded which). Source of these receptors: an older woman who had recovered from COVID-19.

The chain employs TRBV3-1 (or the pseudogene TRBV3-2) and TRBJ1-2, with 9 nucleotides matching TRBD1. Germline V gene lookup returns CDR1 LGHDT and CDR2 YNNKEL (reference sequence). The J segment lost 6 bases and the V segment lost 4 bases, leaving 6 bases of the junction unmatched. The CDR3 has 14 residues. The CDR3 bases are TGTGCCAGCAGCCCGACCTGGGACAGGGATGGCTACACCTTC. Its protein is CASSPTWDRDGYTF.

The J gene is TRBJ2-5, the V gene TRBV5-1, with D possibly TRBD1 on 7 matching bases. The CDR3 runs to 14 residues. V shed 6 bases and J shed 3 bases, with 15 bases lying between them. Germline loops: CDR1 SGHRS, CDR2 YFSETQ. As DNA, the CDR3 is TGCGCCAGCACTTATCAGGGGGGAGAAGAGACCCAGTACTTC. It specifies CASTYQGGEETQYF.

V usage is TRBV25-1 and J usage is TRBJ2-1; perhaps TRBD2 as D (5 bases). This CDR3 has 15 amino acids. Trimming cost V 7 bases and J 0 bases, with 13 bases left between them. CDR1 and CDR2 (germline): MGHDK, SYGVNS. The CDR3: CASNLAGGSYNEQFF. In nucleotides, the CDR3 is TGTGCCAGCAACCTAGCAGGAGGCTCCTACAATGAGCAGTTCTTC.

The V and J genes are TRBV28 and TRBJ2-2; D unresolved. The CDR3 is made up of 13 amino acids. Germline loops: CDR1 MDHEN, CDR2 SYDVKM. Trimming cost V 3 bases and J 4 bases, with 6 bases left between them. The CDR3 DNA reads TGTGCCAGCAGTTTGAGAAGCACCGGGGAGCTGTTTTTT. As protein: CASSLRSTGELFF.

The J gene is TRBJ2-2, the V gene TRBV7-2; D is perhaps TRBD2 (5 bases). Looked up from germline, CDR1 is SGHTA and CDR2 is FQGNSA. The V end was cut by 10 bases, the J end by 9 bases, with 12 bases between. The CDR3 runs 11 residues. The CDR3 bases are TGTGCCACCAAATGGACTCGGGAGCTGTTTTTT. Residues: CATKWTRELFF.

The chain is built from TRBV5-8 and TRBJ2-3, with 9 positions matching TRBD1. CDR1 SGHTS and CDR2 YDEGEE come from the germline V gene. The CDR3 is 12 amino acids. The V gene end was trimmed by 5 bases and the J gene end by 10 bases; junction bases not matched to a gene: 5. This CDR3 is CASRLGQGSQYF. In nucleotides, the CDR3 is TGTGCCAGCAGACTGGGACAGGGCTCGCAGTATTTT. The variable domain in full, completed from reference TRBV5-8 and TRBJ2-3, reads EAGVTQSPTHLIKTRGQQATLRCSPISGHTSVYWYQQALGLGLQFLLWYDEGEERNRGNFPPRFSGRQFPNYSSELNVNALELEDSALYLCASRLGQGSQYFGPGTRLTVL.

This clone was picked up one time. The V and J genes are TRBV5-1 and TRBJ1-1; D is possibly TRBD1 (5 bases). This CDR3 contains 15 residues. In germline, CDR1 is SGHRS, CDR2 YFSETQ. The V end was cut by 1 base, the J end by 2 bases, with 12 bases between. The DNA of the CDR3 is TGCGCCAGCAGCTTGTATGCGGGGGGAAACACTGAAGCTTTCTTT. It is translated as CASSLYAGGNTEAFF.